By its share, the clone carrying this T cell receptor beta chain is medium-sized. Its antigen is not known. The entry originates in a study of circulating CD8 cells and anti-PD-1 response in melanoma. Study outcomes and limitations: At M1, fewer than 8% of TRB clonotypes appeared in multiple subsets. A small cohort with few responders supplied the baseline and M1 comparisons. Previously treated and treatment-naive patients were pooled together.

CDR3 length: 14 amino acids. V lost 8 bases and J 8 bases, leaving 19 bases between the germline ends. Germline V gene lookup returns CDR1 MDHEN and CDR2 SYDVKM. From live CD3+CD8+TCRalphabeta+ cells, four PD-1 and/or TIGIT subsets were sorted. Each library started from around 14 ng of total RNA using the QIAseq Immune Repertoire TCR panel. One entry per CDR3 protein, called by TCRdb with MiXCR from the reads. The profile shows roughly 990 distinct CDR3 sequences, approximately 7% of them singletons. The chain couples TRBV28 to TRBJ2-4, with D perhaps TRBD2 (5 bases). The specimen comprised CD8+ T cells from PBMCs, sampled at baseline or after one month of anti-PD-1 therapy (not recorded which). The receptor was isolated from a human donor with melanoma. The CDR3 nucleotides read TGTGCCAGCTCCGCCCTCTGGATGAGGGACATTCAGTACTTC. It codes for CASSALWMRDIQYF.